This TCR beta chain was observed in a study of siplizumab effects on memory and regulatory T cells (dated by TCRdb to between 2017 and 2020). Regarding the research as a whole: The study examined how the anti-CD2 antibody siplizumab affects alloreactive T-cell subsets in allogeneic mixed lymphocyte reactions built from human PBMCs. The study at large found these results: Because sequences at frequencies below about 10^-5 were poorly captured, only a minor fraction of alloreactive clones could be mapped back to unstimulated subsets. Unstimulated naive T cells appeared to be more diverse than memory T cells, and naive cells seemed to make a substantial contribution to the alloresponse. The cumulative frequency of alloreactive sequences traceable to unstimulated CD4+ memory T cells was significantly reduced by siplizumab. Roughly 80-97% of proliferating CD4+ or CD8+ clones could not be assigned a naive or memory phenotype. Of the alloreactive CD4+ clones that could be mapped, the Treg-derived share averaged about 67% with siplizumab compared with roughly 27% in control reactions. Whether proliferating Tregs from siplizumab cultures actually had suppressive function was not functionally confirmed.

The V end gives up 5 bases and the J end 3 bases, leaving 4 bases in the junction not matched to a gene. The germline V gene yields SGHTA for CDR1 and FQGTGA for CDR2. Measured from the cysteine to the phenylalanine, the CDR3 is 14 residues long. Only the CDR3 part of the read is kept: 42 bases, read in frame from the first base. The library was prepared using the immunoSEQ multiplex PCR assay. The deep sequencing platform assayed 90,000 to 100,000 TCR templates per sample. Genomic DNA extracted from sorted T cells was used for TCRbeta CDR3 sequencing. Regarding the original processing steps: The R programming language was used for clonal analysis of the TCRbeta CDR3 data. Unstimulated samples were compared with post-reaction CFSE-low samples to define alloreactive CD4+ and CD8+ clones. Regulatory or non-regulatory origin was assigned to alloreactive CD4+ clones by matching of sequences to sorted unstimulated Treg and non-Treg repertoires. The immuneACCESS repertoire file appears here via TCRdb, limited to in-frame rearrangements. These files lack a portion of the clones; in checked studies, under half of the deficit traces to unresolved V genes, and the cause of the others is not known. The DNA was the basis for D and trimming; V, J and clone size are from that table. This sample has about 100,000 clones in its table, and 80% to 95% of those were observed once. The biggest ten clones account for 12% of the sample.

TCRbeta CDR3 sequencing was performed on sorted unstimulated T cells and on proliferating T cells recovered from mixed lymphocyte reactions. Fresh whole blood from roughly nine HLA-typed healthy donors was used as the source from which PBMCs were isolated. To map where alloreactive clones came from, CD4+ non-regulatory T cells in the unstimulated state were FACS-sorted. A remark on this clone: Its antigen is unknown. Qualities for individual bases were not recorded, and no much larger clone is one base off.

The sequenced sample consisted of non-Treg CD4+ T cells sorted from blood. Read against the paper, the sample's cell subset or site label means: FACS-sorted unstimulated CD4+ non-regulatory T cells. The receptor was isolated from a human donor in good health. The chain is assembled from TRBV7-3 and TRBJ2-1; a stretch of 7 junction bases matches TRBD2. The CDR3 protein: CASSQAGYYNEQFF. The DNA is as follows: TGTGCCAGCAGCCAAGCGGGGTACTACAATGAGCAGTTCTTC.